These 27 T cell receptor beta chains were all obtained from the same sample, sequenced in a study of a mutant IDH1 vaccine in newly diagnosed glioma. Measured with immunoSEQ multiplex PCR; TCRdb has only the in-frame clones, and not every one. The repertoire holds more than 60,000 clones, with roughly 68% as singletons. As to time point: week 35, safety follow-up. Doses consisted of 300 ug of mutant IDH1 20-mer peptide each, paired with topical imiquimod. Their antigens remain unidentified. The material sequenced was PBMCs, taken from a glioma patient whose treatment included an IDH1 peptide vaccine. The receptors come from a man aged 45-65 years with glioma.

The V call is TRBV6-5, the J call TRBJ2-3; 10 bases match TRBD2. The CDR3 length is 15 residues. Germline CDR1 and CDR2: MNHEY and SVGAGI. The J segment lost 3 bases and the V segment lost 6 bases, leaving 6 bases of the junction unmatched. This chain's CDR3 is CASSPTSGETDTQYF. The CDR3 coding sequence is TGTGCCAGCAGCCCTACTAGCGGGGAAACAGATACGCAGTATTTT.

CDR3 region: CASSPGPQGQSYNEQFF. CDR3 nucleotide sequence: TGTGCCAGCAGCCCCGGGCCTCAGGGGCAATCCTACAATGAGCAGTTCTTC. The chain carries TRBV5-4 and TRBJ2-1, with D perhaps TRBD1 (6 bases). V gave up 4 bases and J gave up 1 base, with 18 bases separating them. Looked up from germline, CDR1 is SGHNT and CDR2 is YYREEE (reference sequence). The CDR3 has 17 amino acids.

This rearrangement joins TRBV30 to TRBJ2-3; the D gene is possibly TRBD2 (6 bases). CDR1 is GTSNPN, CDR2 SVGIG, per germline (reference sequence). V was shortened by 8 bases and J by 0 bases, with 12 bases between the two germline ends. This CDR3 is built from 13 residues. The CDR3 region has the DNA TGTGCCCGGCGGGGAACTAGCACAGATACGCAGTATTTT. Translation gives CARRGTSTDTQYF.

This clone was observed a few times. The chain combines TRBV30 with TRBJ1-5, with unresolved D. CDR3 length: 12 residues. Germline V gives CDR1 GTSNPN, CDR2 SVGIG (reference sequence). V dropped 0 bases and J dropped 5 bases, with 5 bases sitting between them. The CDR3 bases are TGTGCCTGGAGTGTACTTGATCAGCCCCAGCATTTT. It codes for CAWSVLDQPQHF.

The chain has TRBV13 and TRBJ2-1; 15 bases are a match to TRBD2. Germline V gene data show CDR1 as PRHDT and CDR2 as FYEKMQ (reference sequence). V gave up 0 bases and J gave up 0 bases; unmatched junction bases: 12. The CDR3 length is 22 residues. CDR3 sequence (DNA): TGTGCCAGCAGCTTAGGCGGCGGCAGCGGGACTAGCGGGGGGAGCTCCTACAATGAGCAGTTCTTC. This encodes CASSLGGGSGTSGGSSYNEQFF.

At least ten counts were recorded for this clone. V and J are TRBV7-9 and TRBJ2-7, with D tentatively TRBD1 (6 bases). V was pared by 4 bases and J by 0 bases, with 16 bases between. The CDR3 has 16 residues. The V gene's germline CDR1 is SEHNR and CDR2 FQNEAQ (reference sequence). The CDR3 coding sequence is TGTGCCAGCAGCTCTCGACAGGAGGCCAACTCCTACGAGCAGTACTTC. Residues: CASSSRQEANSYEQYF. Complete variable domain (other parts from reference TRBV7-9 and TRBJ2-7): DTGVSQNPRHKITKRGQNVTFRCDPISEHNRLYWYRQTLGQGPEFLTYFQNEAQLEKSRLLSDRFSAERPKGSFSTLEIQRTEQGDSAMYLCASSSRQEANSYEQYFGPGTRLTVT.

The V call is TRBV7-8, the J call TRBJ2-7; D is undetermined. Germline V CDR1 and CDR2: SGHVS, FQNEAQ. Trimming removed 4 bases from V and 1 base from J, with 17 bases in between. The CDR3 consists of 16 residues. The CDR3 DNA reads TGTGCCAGCAGCTCCCAGAATAAGCTCGTGTCCTACGAGCAGTACTTC. Translating it yields CASSSQNKLVSYEQYF.

This chain joins TRBV29-1 and TRBJ2-7, with D uncertain. Trimming cost V 2 bases and J 5 bases, with 13 bases left between them. The CDR3 consists of 13 residues. Germline values: CDR1 SQVTM, CDR2 ANQGSEA. CDR3 residues: CSVEQPVGNEQYF. The CDR3 DNA is TGCAGCGTTGAACAACCGGTGGGGAACGAGCAGTACTTC.

The chain links TRBV2 to TRBJ1-2; 8 nucleotides line up with TRBD1. This CDR3 comprises 12 residues. The V gene's germline CDR1 is SNHLY and CDR2 FYNNEI. V lost 9 bases to trimming and J lost 8 bases; unmatched junction nucleotides: 8. CDR3 sequence: CASSGQGSGYTF. CDR3 DNA sequence: TGTGCCAGTTCCGGACAGGGCAGCGGCTACACCTTC.

This clone appeared many times. V is TRBV7-8 and J is TRBJ1-5; the D gene is possibly TRBD1 (6 bases). This CDR3 comprises 15 residues. Trimming removed 0 bases from V and 6 bases from J, with 12 bases in between. CDR1 SGHVS and CDR2 FQNEAQ come from the germline V gene. CDR3 region: CASSLADRNRQPQHF. CDR3 sequence (DNA): TGTGCCAGCAGCTTAGCTGACAGGAATCGTCAGCCCCAGCATTTT.

The gene calls are TRBV7-8 and TRBJ1-5; the match to TRBD1 covers 11 bases. This CDR3 contains 15 residues. From germline, CDR1 is SGHVS and CDR2 FQNEAQ. The V and J ends lost 5 bases and 2 bases, in that order; junction bases with no gene match: 2. The CDR3 sequence: CASSRTGGRNQPQHF. The CDR3 coding sequence is TGTGCCAGCAGCAGGACAGGGGGCCGCAATCAGCCCCAGCATTTT. Filled out from reference TRBV7-8 and TRBJ1-5, the complete variable domain reads GAGVSQSPRYKVAKRGQDVALRCDPISGHVSLFWYQQALGQGPEFLTYFQNEAQLDKSGLPSDRFFAERPEGSVSTLKIQRTQQEDSAVYLCASSRTGGRNQPQHFGDGTRLSIL.

This clone was seen a handful of times. This chain joins TRBV5-6 and TRBJ2-1, with D unclear. Germline lookup yields CDR1 SGHDT and CDR2 YYEEEE. This CDR3 is 13 amino acids long. V lost 3 bases and J 10 bases, leaving 14 bases between the germline ends. Here the CDR3 DNA reads TGTGCCAGCAGCTCGACTGCCGCGGAGGAGCAGTTCTTC. Translation gives CASSSTAAEEQFF.

This clone is a singleton in its sample. This rearrangement joins TRBV28 to TRBJ2-7; 9 bases are shared with TRBD1. CDR3 length equals 14 residues. Trimming at V came to 7 bases and at J to 4 bases, leaving 8 bases not matched to a gene. CDR1 MDHEN and CDR2 SYDVKM come from the germline V gene. The CDR3 loop is CASTGTGLAYEQYF. The CDR3 DNA sequence: TGTGCCAGCACCGGGACAGGGCTAGCGTACGAGCAGTACTTC.

This clone has just a few counts. Here the CDR3 DNA reads TGCAGCGTTGATGGGCGGGGGGGCGCAGATACGCAGTATTTT. Translation gives CSVDGRGGADTQYF. This chain uses TRBV29-1 with TRBJ2-3; 9 bases match TRBD2. The CDR3 sequence is 14 residues long. CDR1 is SQVTM, CDR2 ANQGSEA, per germline. V gave up 3 bases and J gave up 4 bases; unmatched junction bases: 5.

This clone came up once. The rearrangement joins TRBV4-1 to TRBJ2-7, with D perhaps matching TRBD2 (5 bases). Trimming removed 0 bases from V and 3 bases from J, with 9 bases in between. This CDR3 region has 14 residues. CDR1 and CDR2 (germline): MGHRA, YSYEKL. The CDR3 coding sequence is TGCGCCAGCAGCCAAGAACGGGAAGGCTACGAGCAGTACTTC. It yields the protein CASSQEREGYEQYF.

The V call is TRBV4-2, the J call TRBJ2-1; 14 nucleotides line up with TRBD2. The CDR3 sequence is 16 residues long. Germline V gives CDR1 LGHNA, CDR2 YNFKEQ. V lost 2 bases, J lost 12 bases, and 9 bases stayed unmatched. CDR3 DNA: TGTGCCAGCAGCCAACAGACTAGCGGGGGGGCCAGGGGGCAGTTCTTC. This gives the protein CASSQQTSGGARGQFF.

The chain joins TRBV7-9 to TRBJ2-6; unclear D gene. V was shortened by 5 bases and J by 0 bases, with 11 bases between the two germline ends. The CDR3 runs 16 residues. Germline CDR1 reads SEHNR; CDR2 reads FQNEAQ (reference sequence). This CDR3 reads CASSPSQFSGANVLTF. CDR3 nucleotides: TGTGCCAGCAGCCCTTCACAGTTCTCTGGGGCCAACGTCCTGACTTTC.

The chain carries TRBV18 and TRBJ1-2; possibly TRBD1 for D (6 bases). Germline V gives CDR1 KGHSH, CDR2 LQKENI. The length of the CDR3 is 14 residues. V was cut by 3 bases and J by 3 bases, with 11 bases left in between. CDR3: CASSPKGGDYGYTF. CDR3 coding DNA: TGTGCCAGCTCACCTAAGGGGGGAGACTATGGCTACACCTTC.

V is TRBV25-1 and J is TRBJ2-7; TRBD1 aligns across 9 bases. The CDR3 is 14 amino acids. V was pared by 7 bases and J by 5 bases, with 9 bases of the junction left unmatched. Germline V gene lookup returns CDR1 MGHDK and CDR2 SYGVNS. DNA for the CDR3: TGTGCCAGCACCCCCGGGACAGGGTTACACGAGCAGTACTTC. Protein: CASTPGTGLHEQYF.

The gene calls are TRBV5-1 and TRBJ2-7, with TRBD1 matching over 10 bases. Per the germline V gene, CDR1 is SGHRS and CDR2 is YFSETQ. With V trimmed by 3 bases and J by 7 bases, 19 bases remained unmatched. The CDR3 extends over 18 amino acids. CDR3 in DNA: TGCGCCAGCAGCTCGTCCAGATTCCGGGACAGGGGAAGTAAGGAGCAGTACTTC. Translation gives CASSSSRFRDRGSKEQYF.

The chain joins TRBV5-6 to TRBJ1-4, with 7 bases that match TRBD1. The CDR3 sequence is 15 residues long. Germline lookup yields CDR1 SGHDT and CDR2 YYEEEE. The V and J ends lost 4 bases and 5 bases, in that order; junction bases with no gene match: 8. CDR3 region: CASSHVQGRNEKLFF. The CDR3 DNA follows: TGTGCCAGCAGCCACGTACAGGGGAGGAATGAAAAACTGTTTTTT.

The rearrangement links TRBV5-6 to TRBJ2-3; D is unresolved. The CDR3 has 13 amino acids. V lost 1 base, J lost 2 bases, and 5 bases lay in between. Per germline, CDR1 SGHDT and CDR2 YYEEEE. The CDR3, as DNA: TGTGCCAGCAGCTTGTACCTCACAGATACGCAGTATTTT. It encodes CASSLYLTDTQYF.

The V and J genes are TRBV30 and TRBJ1-4, with TRBD1 matching 7 bases. V was pared by 8 bases and J by 9 bases, with 9 bases of the junction left unmatched. The length of the CDR3 is 12 residues. CDR1 is GTSNPN, CDR2 SVGIG, per germline (reference sequence). CDR3 region: CARQGLGKKLFF. The CDR3 nucleotides read TGTGCCCGACAGGGTTTGGGAAAAAAACTGTTTTTT. The full variable domain, in which reference TRBV30 and TRBJ1-4 provide the parts outside the CDR3, is SQTIHQWPATLVQPVGSPLSLECTVEGTSNPNLYWYRQAAGRGLQLLFYSVGIGQISSEVPQNLSASRPQDRQFILSSKKLLLSDSGFYLCARQGLGKKLFFGSGTQLSVL.

V gene TRBV2 combines with J gene TRBJ1-3; no clear D gene. Per germline, CDR1 SNHLY and CDR2 FYNNEI. V lost 8 bases and J 0 bases, leaving 5 bases between the germline ends. This CDR3 region has 12 residues. CDR3 sequence: CASGLSGNTIYF. CDR3 in DNA: TGTGCCAGCGGTCTCTCTGGAAACACCATATATTTT.

The sample holds a few counts of this clone. V and J are TRBV27 and TRBJ2-7, with 8 nucleotides matching TRBD1. CDR3 length: 12 amino acids. J lost 6 bases, V lost 6 bases, and 4 bases had no gene match. Per the germline V gene, CDR1 is MNHEY and CDR2 is SMNVEV (reference sequence). The CDR3 region has the DNA TGTGCCAGCAGGCAGGGGGCGTCCGAGCAGTACTTC. It translates to CASRQGASEQYF.

This rearrangement joins TRBV5-4 to TRBJ2-1; 10 bases are a match to TRBD2. This CDR3 spans 14 amino acids. Germline-derived CDR1 and CDR2 are SGHNT and YYREEE (reference sequence). V lost 4 bases to trimming and J lost 8 bases; unmatched junction nucleotides: 6. The CDR3 coding sequence is TGTGCCAGCAGCCCCACCGGGACTAGCGATGAGCAGTTCTTC. Encoded protein: CASSPTGTSDEQFF.

J is TRBJ2-5 and V is TRBV7-8; 12 nucleotides match TRBD2. Trimming at V came to 5 bases and at J to 4 bases, leaving 2 bases not matched to a gene. Germline lookup yields CDR1 SGHVS and CDR2 FQNEAQ. CDR3 length: 14 amino acids. CDR3 sequence: CASSKTSGGETQYF. CDR3 nucleotides: TGTGCCAGCAGCAAGACTAGCGGGGGAGAGACCCAGTACTTC.